These 30 T cell receptor beta chains originate from one sample sequenced in a study of blood T cell repertoires in acute mononucleosis (TCRdb year 2020). What the authors observed across the whole study: GLC-BM selection appeared to involve both chains, including public TCRbeta motifs on BV14-BJ2 and BV20-BJ1 alongside a TCRalpha motif on AV5-AJ31.

The time point label corresponds to: convalescence about 6 months (5-8 months) after acute presentation (visit 7). Preparation of the library involved the immunoSEQ multiplex PCR assay. Imported from immuneACCESS, the table was reduced by TCRdb to in-frame sequences with V and J called. These copies leave out some clones; in studies compared against another copy, an unresolved V gene accounts for under half, and the cause of the remainder is not known. The table for this sample lists some 1,800 clones; around 27% of them were counted only once. The ten largest clones add up to about 24% of the sample. Sequences were derived from EBV GLC epitope tetramer+ CD8+ T cells sorted from PBMCs, sampled during convalescence from infectious mononucleosis. The cell subset or site tag for this specimen amounts to: CD8 T cells binding tetramer with EBV BMLF1 280-288 peptide (GLC-BM). The receptors come from a woman aged 18-35 years with infectious mononucleosis caused by EBV.

This clone was counted once. Given a much more abundant clone one base away, this may be a read error. The sample holds other DNA sequences that translate to the same CDR3. This sequence joins TRBV29-1 and TRBJ1-2; possible D gene TRBD1, 6 bases. Germline lookup yields CDR1 SQVTM and CDR2 ANQGSEA. The CDR3 loop spans 12 amino acids. The CDR3 coding sequence is TGCCGCGTTTACGGGGTGGGGGCGGGGGACACCTTC. Translating gives CRVYGVGAGDTF.

The genes are TRBV29-1 and TRBJ1-1; TRBD1 matches 8 bases. This CDR3 spans 13 amino acids. Trimming cost V 6 bases and J 11 bases; bases outside gene matches: 14. Germline loops: CDR1 SQVTM, CDR2 ANQGSEA. CDR3 in DNA: TGCAGCGTGGGGGGACAGGCGATCACTGTTGCTTTCTTT. Its protein is CSVGGQAITVAFF.

Of note for this clone: This may stem from a read error, because a much larger clone lies one nucleotide away. CDR3 bases: TGTGCCAGCAGTTTAGCGCTTGGGGGACCCAGCTATGGCTACACCTTC. It codes for CASSLALGGPSYGYTF. The rearrangement uses TRBV6-5 and TRBJ1-2, with TRBD1 as a possible D gene (5 bases). Looked up from germline, CDR1 is MNHEY and CDR2 is SVGAGI. This CDR3 region has 16 residues. Trimming cost V 4 bases and J 4 bases, with 19 bases left between them.

This clone was seen a handful of times. Only one base separates this from a far larger clonotype, so it likely reflects a read error. This chain uses TRBV5-5 with TRBJ2-1, with 8 bases that match TRBD2. The V gene end was trimmed by 4 bases and the J gene end by 9 bases; junction bases not matched to a gene: 12. This CDR3 region has 15 residues. CDR1 and CDR2 (germline): SGHKS, YYEKEE (reference sequence). The CDR3 loop reads CASSPTSGSVCEQFF. CDR3 bases: TGTGCCAGCAGCCCGACCAGCGGGAGTGTCTGTGAGCAGTTCTTC.

The chain employs TRBV5-5 and TRBJ2-7; 12 bases align to TRBD2. There are 15 residues in the CDR3. Losses at the gene ends were 5 bases for V and 3 bases for J; bases not matched to a gene: 6. Germline V gives CDR1 SGHKS, CDR2 YYEKEE (reference sequence). CDR3 bases: TGTGCCAGCAGTCCGACTAGCGGGAGTATCTACGAGCAGTACTTC. It translates to CASSPTSGSIYEQYF.

This chain uses TRBV27 with TRBJ2-7, with a tentative D call TRBD2 (6 bases). CDR3 size: 15 residues. V dropped 0 bases and J dropped 11 bases, with 20 bases sitting between them. Germline V gene data show CDR1 as MNHEY and CDR2 as SMNVEV (reference sequence). The CDR3 is CASSLSIAATAYEYF. The CDR3 region has the DNA TGTGCCAGCAGTTTATCGATAGCGGCTACAGCCTACGAGTACTTC.

A note on this clone: Given a far larger clone just one base away, this is likely a sequencing read error. V is TRBV10-3 and J is TRBJ2-7; 12 bases are shared with TRBD2. CDR3 length equals 15 residues. Germline trimming cut 10 bases from V and 3 bases from J; bases unmatched to any gene: 10. Germline V lookup: CDR1 ENHRY, CDR2 SYGVKD. Here the CDR3 DNA reads TGTGCCAGCAGCCCGACTAGCGGGAGTATCTACGAGCAGTACTTC. This translates into CASSPTSGSIYEQYF.

The chain employs TRBV7-8 and TRBJ2-1; 10 bases are a match to TRBD2. The CDR3 has 15 residues. Germline-derived CDR1 and CDR2 are SGHVS and FQNEAQ. V was clipped by 8 bases and J by 3 bases; unmatched bases: 7. This CDR3 is CASGEGLAVYNEQFF. DNA of the CDR3: TGTGCCAGCGGGGAAGGACTAGCGGTCTACAATGAGCAGTTCTTC.

This clone was seen a single time. A much bigger clone sits one base away, suggesting this may be a read error. This chain links TRBV5-4 with TRBJ2-3, with 8 bases identical to TRBD2. Germline V gene data show CDR1 as SGHNT and CDR2 as YYREEE (reference sequence). This CDR3 has 15 amino acids. J gave up 6 bases and V 4 bases, and 10 bases lay outside the gene matches. The CDR3 bases are TGTGCCAGCAGCCGGACAAGCGGGAGTGGCGATACGCAGTATTTT. The encoded protein is CASSRTSGSGDTQYF.

V usage is TRBV2 and J usage is TRBJ2-7; D gene ambiguous. Germline CDR1 is SNHLY and CDR2 is FYNNEI. The V gene lost 5 bases and the J gene lost 0 bases, with 8 bases spanning the gap. The CDR3 is made up of 13 amino acids. The CDR3 sequence: CASSSHNSYEQYF. Here the CDR3 DNA reads TGTGCCAGCAGTTCGCACAACTCCTACGAGCAGTACTTC. Supplemented by reference TRBV2 and TRBJ2-7, the full variable domain reads EPEVTQTPSHQVTQMGQEVILRCVPISNHLYFYWYRQILGQKVEFLVSFYNNEISEKSEIFDDQFSVERPDGSNFTLKIRSTKLEDSAMYFCASSSHNSYEQYFGPGTRLTVT.

This clone appeared a few times. At one end the junction does not follow the germline gene, possibly because of a read error. This rearrangement joins TRBV6-4 to TRBJ2-1; 8 bases are shared with TRBD1. Germline CDR1 reads MRHNA; CDR2 reads SNTAGT. The length of the CDR3 is 17 residues. The CDR3 region is CASELWTGHSSYNEQVF. As DNA, the CDR3 is TGTGCCAGCGAGCTCTGGACAGGGCATAGCTCCTACAATGAGCAGGTCTTC.

The J gene is TRBJ2-7, the V gene TRBV6-4; D possibly corresponds to TRBD2 (6 bases). The CDR3 is 16 amino acids. The V end was cut by 5 bases, the J end by 2 bases, with 19 bases between. CDR1 MRHNA and CDR2 SNTAGT come from the germline V gene. CDR3 sequence reads: CASSLSIAATAYEQYF. The CDR3, as DNA: TGTGCCAGCAGTTTATCGATAGCGGCTACAGCCTACGAGCAGTACTTC.

As regards this clone: A far more abundant clone sits one base away, making this likely a read error. The same CDR3 also results from other DNA sequences found in this sample. This chain uses TRBV29-1 with TRBJ1-2; 7 bases fit TRBD1. Germline CDR1 reads SQVTM; CDR2 reads ANQGSEA. The CDR3 runs 12 residues. In DNA form, the CDR3 reads TGCAGGGTTGAAGGGGAGGGGGCGGGGGACACCTTC. It specifies CRVEGEGAGDTF.

This clone was seen repeatedly, ten times or more. A read error may produce the germline difference seen at one junction end. Other DNA sequences from this sample encode an identical CDR3 as well. The chain uses TRBV29-1 and TRBJ1-2; tentatively, D is TRBD1 (6 bases). The CDR3 is 12 amino acids. Germline assignment: CDR1 SQVTM and CDR2 ANQGSEA. The CDR3 DNA reads TGCTGCGTTGATGGGGTGGGGGCTGGGGACACCTTC. Translation gives CCVDGVGAGDTF.

In this sample, this clone turned up a few times. V usage is TRBV7-2 and J usage is TRBJ2-4, with D possibly being TRBD2 (6 bases). Germline CDR1 SGHTA, CDR2 FQGNSA. V dropped 5 bases and J dropped 9 bases, with 14 bases sitting between them. The CDR3 has 13 amino acids. The DNA for the CDR3 is TGTGCCAGCAGCCAGTCTCCCGGGGGCATTCAGTACTTC. Protein product: CASSQSPGGIQYF. The whole variable domain, filled in from reference TRBV7-2 and TRBJ2-4, reads GAGVSQSPSNKVTEKGKDVELRCDPISGHTALYWYRQSLGQGLEFLIYFQGNSAPDKSGLPSDRFSAERTGGSVSTLTIQRTQQEDSAVYLCASSQSPGGIQYFGAGTRLSVL.

This clone was found many times. It is likely a read error: a sequence one base away is far more abundant. V gene TRBV29-1 combines with J gene TRBJ1-1; the match to TRBD1 covers 8 bases. This CDR3 is 13 amino acids long. CDR1 and CDR2 from the germline V gene are SQVTM and ANQGSEA. CDR3 protein: CIVGGQANTEAFF. The CDR3 DNA reads as TGCATCGTGGGGGGACAGGCGAACACTGAAGCTTTCTTT. Full variable domain (remainder filled in from reference TRBV29-1 and TRBJ1-1): SAVISQKPSRDICQRGTSLTIQCQVDSQVTMMFWYRQQPGQSLTLIATANQGSEATYESGFVIDKFPISRPNLTFSTLTVSNMSPEDSSIYLCIVGGQANTEAFFGQGTRLTVV.

This clone was seen only a few times. The chain uses TRBV5-6 and TRBJ2-4, with D possibly matching TRBD2 (6 bases). V lost 4 bases, J lost 9 bases, and 14 bases lay in between. Per germline, CDR1 SGHDT and CDR2 YYEEEE. The CDR3 covers 13 residues. CDR3 in DNA: TGTGCCAGCAGCCAGTCTCCCGGGGGCATTCAGTACTTC. Amino acids: CASSQSPGGIQYF.

This clone was seen ten or more times. One base separates it from a far larger clone, so it is likely a read error. The V call is TRBV5-6, the J call TRBJ2-1, with 12 bases that match TRBD2. The CDR3 is 17 amino acids. Germline loops: CDR1 SGHDT, CDR2 YYEEEE. V shed 4 bases and J 0 bases; nucleotides not matched to a gene: 5. The CDR3: CASSLGLAGRSYNEQFF. CDR3 sequence (DNA): TGTGCCAGCAGCCTAGGACTAGCGGGGCGCTCCTACAATGAGCAGTTCTTC.

This clone has a single count. A far larger clone is just one base off, so this is likely a read error. The chain carries TRBV14 and TRBJ2-1; TRBD2 matches at 7 bases. The CDR3 consists of 16 residues. Trimming at V came to 4 bases and at J to 8 bases, leaving 14 bases not matched to a gene. In germline, CDR1 is SGHDN, CDR2 FVKESK. The CDR3 reads CASSPLVGGRYDEQFF. DNA for the CDR3: TGTGCCAGCAGCCCTCTAGTTGGCGGGAGATACGATGAGCAGTTCTTC.

This clone was picked up many times. This sequence joins TRBV9 and TRBJ2-1; 7 bases are a match to TRBD2. Germline lookup yields CDR1 SGDLS and CDR2 YYNGEE. V trimming: 6 bases; J trimming: 6 bases; junction bases outside the gene matches: 12. The CDR3 runs 15 residues. Here the CDR3 DNA reads TGTGCCAGCACCGACGGGACTATTCTCCCCAATGAGCAGTTCTTC. It is translated as CASTDGTILPNEQFF.

Note on this clone: Being one base from a much bigger clone, this may be a read error. The V gene is TRBV11-1, the J gene TRBJ2-3; 8 nucleotides match TRBD2. V was pared by 5 bases and J by 6 bases, with 10 bases of the junction left unmatched. This CDR3 spans 15 amino acids. CDR1 SGHAT and CDR2 FQDESV come from the germline V gene (reference sequence). CDR3 region: CASSRTSGSGDTQYF. CDR3 nucleotide sequence: TGTGCCAGCAGCCGGACAAGCGGGAGTGGCGATACGCAGTATTTT. Looking up the rest from reference TRBV11-1 and TRBJ2-3 gives the full variable domain: EAEVAQSPRYKITEKSQAVAFWCDPISGHATLYWYRQILGQGPELLVQFQDESVVDDSQLPKDRFSAERLKGVDSTLKIQPAELGDSAMYLCASSRTSGSGDTQYFGPGTRLTVL.

To note about this clone: This probably arose from a read error, given a far larger clone one base away. The J gene is TRBJ2-1, the V gene TRBV27; no clear D. CDR1 is MNHEY, CDR2 SMNVEV, per germline (reference sequence). The CDR3 has 15 residues. With 6 bases removed from V and 0 bases from J, the gap between germline ends came to 12 bases. The CDR3 DNA reads as TGTGCCAGCAGCACCGTATCTAGCTCCTACAATGAGCAGTTCTTC. Protein: CASSTVSSSYNEQFF.

For this clone: Other DNA sequences in this sample translate to the same CDR3. The V gene is TRBV29-1, the J gene TRBJ1-1; TRBD1 is a possible D gene (6 bases). The CDR3 contains 13 residues. V lost 6 bases, J lost 2 bases, and 13 bases lay in between. Per the germline V gene, CDR1 is SQVTM and CDR2 is ANQGSEA. The CDR3 loop reads CSVGGHANTEAFF. The CDR3 coding sequence is TGCAGCGTGGGGGGACATGCTAACACTGAAGCTTTCTTT.

There are a few counts of this clone. One base away lies a much larger clone, so this may be a sequencing read error. This chain joins TRBV7-9 and TRBJ1-2; tentatively, D is TRBD1 (5 bases). The germline gives CDR1 SEHNR, CDR2 FQNEAQ (reference sequence). CDR3 size: 16 residues. The CDR3, as DNA: TGTGCCAGCAGTTTAGCGCTTGGGGGACCCAGCTATGGCTACACCTTC. Translation gives CASSLALGGPSYGYTF. Full variable domain (rest looked up from reference TRBV7-9 and TRBJ1-2): DTGVSQNPRHKITKRGQNVTFRCDPISEHNRLYWYRQTLGQGPEFLTYFQNEAQLEKSRLLSDRFSAERPKGSFSTLEIQRTEQGDSAMYLCASSLALGGPSYGYTFGSGTRLTVV.

Ten or more counts support this clone. This chain joins TRBV27 and TRBJ2-1, with a tentative D call TRBD1 (6 bases). V lost 6 bases and J 2 bases, leaving 11 bases between the germline ends. This CDR3 is built from 14 residues. The germline CDR1 and CDR2 sequences are MNHEY and SMNVEV (reference sequence). The CDR3 nucleotides read TGTGCCAGCAGGGACAGCGGAGCCTACAATGAGCAGTTCTTC. Amino acids: CASRDSGAYNEQFF.

In regard to this clone: Since a much larger clone is just one base distant, this may be a read error. This chain links TRBV18 with TRBJ2-7; D is unresolved. Deletions cut 8 bases from V and 3 bases from J, with 8 bases between. CDR1 KGHSH and CDR2 LQKENI come from the germline V gene. The CDR3 is made up of 11 amino acids. CDR3 sequence: CASSWNYEQYF. The CDR3 bases are TGTGCCAGCAGCTGGAACTACGAGCAGTACTTC.

Only a few counts were recorded for this clone. A read error is likely here: a far larger clone is one base away. The chain employs TRBV4-1 and TRBJ2-7; D is ambiguous. Germline V gene sequence: CDR1 MGHRA, CDR2 YSYEKL. The CDR3 loop spans 13 amino acids. Trimming pared 1 base from V and 7 bases from J, leaving 11 bases between. This chain's CDR3 is CASSQVWGNEQYF. The CDR3 DNA reads TGCGCCAGCAGCCAAGTGTGGGGAAATGAGCAGTACTTC.

V is TRBV6-1 and J is TRBJ2-1; TRBD2 is a possible D gene (5 bases). CDR1 MNHNS and CDR2 SASEGT come from the germline V gene. Trimming took off 6 bases at V and 0 bases at J, with 12 bases between the two ends. The CDR3 extends over 15 amino acids. The CDR3 nucleotides are TGTGCCAGCAGCACCGTAACTAGCTCCTACAATGAGCAGTTCTTC. Translated: CASSTVTSSYNEQFF.

This clone has at least ten counts. CDR3 residues: CASSLGFGTGDYEQYF. CDR3 in DNA: TGTGCCAGCAGCTTAGGTTTCGGGACAGGGGACTACGAGCAGTACTTC. The chain joins TRBV7-9 to TRBJ2-7; TRBD1 aligns across 10 bases. This CDR3 is 16 amino acids long. The ends lost 1 base at V and 3 bases at J; junction bases unmatched: 6. In germline, CDR1 is SEHNR, CDR2 FQNEAQ (reference sequence).

As regards this clone: A junction end diverges from the germline sequence, so it may reflect a read error. The V gene is TRBV29-1, the J gene TRBJ2-3; tentatively, D is TRBD1 or TRBD2 (5 bases each). Germline assignment: CDR1 SQVTM and CDR2 ANQGSEA. The CDR3 sequence is 13 residues long. The CDR3 coding sequence is TGCAGCGTTGCCGGGACCCGCACAGATAGGCAGTTTTTT. Encoded protein: CSVAGTRTDRQFF.